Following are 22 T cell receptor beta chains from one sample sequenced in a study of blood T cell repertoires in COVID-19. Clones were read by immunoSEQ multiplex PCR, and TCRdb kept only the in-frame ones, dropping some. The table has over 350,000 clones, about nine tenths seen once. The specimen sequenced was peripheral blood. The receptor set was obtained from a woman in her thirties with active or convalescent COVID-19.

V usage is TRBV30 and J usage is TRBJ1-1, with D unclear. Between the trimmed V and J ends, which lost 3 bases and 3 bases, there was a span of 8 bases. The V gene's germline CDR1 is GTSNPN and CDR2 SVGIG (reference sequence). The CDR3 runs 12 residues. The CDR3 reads CAWSFGDTEAFF. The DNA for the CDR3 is TGTGCCTGGAGCTTCGGGGACACTGAAGCTTTCTTT.

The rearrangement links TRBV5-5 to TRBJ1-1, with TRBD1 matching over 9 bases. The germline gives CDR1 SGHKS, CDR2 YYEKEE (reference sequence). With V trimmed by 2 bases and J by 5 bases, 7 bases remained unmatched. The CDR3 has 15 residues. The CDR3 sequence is CASSFRTGEATEAFF. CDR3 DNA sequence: TGTGCCAGCAGCTTCCGGACAGGGGAGGCGACTGAAGCTTTCTTT.

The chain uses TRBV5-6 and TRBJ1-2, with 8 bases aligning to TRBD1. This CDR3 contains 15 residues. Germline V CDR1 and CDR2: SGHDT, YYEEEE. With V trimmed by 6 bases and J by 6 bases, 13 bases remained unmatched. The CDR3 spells CASNYRDRPTHGYTF. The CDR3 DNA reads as TGTGCCAGCAACTACCGGGACAGGCCCACCCATGGCTACACCTTC.

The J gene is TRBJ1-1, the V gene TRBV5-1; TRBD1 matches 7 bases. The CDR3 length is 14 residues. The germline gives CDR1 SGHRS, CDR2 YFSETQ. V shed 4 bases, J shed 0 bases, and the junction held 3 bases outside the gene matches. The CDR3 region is CASSVDRLNTEAFF. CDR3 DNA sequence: TGCGCCAGCAGCGTGGACAGGTTGAACACTGAAGCTTTCTTT. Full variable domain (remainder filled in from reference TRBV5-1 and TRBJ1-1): KAGVTQTPRYLIKTRGQQVTLSCSPISGHRSVSWYQQTPGQGLQFLFEYFSETQRNKGNFPGRFSGRQFSNSRSEMNVSTLELGDSALYLCASSVDRLNTEAFFGQGTRLTVV.

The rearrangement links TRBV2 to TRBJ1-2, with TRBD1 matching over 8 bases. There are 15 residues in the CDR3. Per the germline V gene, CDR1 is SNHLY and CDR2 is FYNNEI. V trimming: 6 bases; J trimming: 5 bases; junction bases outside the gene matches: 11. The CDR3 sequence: CASSGIQGALYGYTF. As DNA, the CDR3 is TGTGCCAGCAGCGGTATCCAGGGGGCCCTGTATGGCTACACCTTC.

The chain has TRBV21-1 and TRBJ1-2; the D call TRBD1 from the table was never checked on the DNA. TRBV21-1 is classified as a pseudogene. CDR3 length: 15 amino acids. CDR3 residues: CASSPKGQGNYGYTF. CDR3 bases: TGTGCCAGCAGCCCCAAGGGACAGGGTAACTATGGCTACACCTTC.

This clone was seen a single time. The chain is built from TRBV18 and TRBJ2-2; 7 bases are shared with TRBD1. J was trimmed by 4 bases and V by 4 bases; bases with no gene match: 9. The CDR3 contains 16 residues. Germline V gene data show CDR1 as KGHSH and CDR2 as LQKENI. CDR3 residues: CASSRTKGAVTGELFF. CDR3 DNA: TGTGCCAGCTCACGAACGAAGGGGGCGGTCACCGGGGAGCTGTTTTTT.

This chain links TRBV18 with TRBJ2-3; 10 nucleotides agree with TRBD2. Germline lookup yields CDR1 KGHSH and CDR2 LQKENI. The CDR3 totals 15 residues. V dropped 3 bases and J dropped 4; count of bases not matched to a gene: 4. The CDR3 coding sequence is TGTGCCAGCTCACCGTTAGCGGGAGGAGCAGATACGCAGTATTTT. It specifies CASSPLAGGADTQYF.

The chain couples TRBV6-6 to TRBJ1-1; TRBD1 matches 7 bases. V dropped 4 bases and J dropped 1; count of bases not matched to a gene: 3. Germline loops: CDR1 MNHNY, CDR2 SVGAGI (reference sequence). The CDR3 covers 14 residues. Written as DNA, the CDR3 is TGTGCCAGCAGTTTGGACAGGAAGAACACTGAAGCTTTCTTT. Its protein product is CASSLDRKNTEAFF.

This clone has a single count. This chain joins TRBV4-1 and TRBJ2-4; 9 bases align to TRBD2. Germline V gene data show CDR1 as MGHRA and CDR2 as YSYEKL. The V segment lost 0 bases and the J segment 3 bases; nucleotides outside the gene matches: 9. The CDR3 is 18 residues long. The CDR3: CASSQDPGGGAFKNIQYF. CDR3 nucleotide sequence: TGCGCCAGCAGCCAAGATCCGGGCGGGGGGGCGTTCAAAAACATTCAGTACTTC.

The CDR3 protein is CASSQDILLRPPYGYTF. For the CDR3, the DNA is TGTGCCAGCAGCCAAGATATTCTTTTGCGCCCCCCCTATGGCTACACCTTC. The V call is TRBV4-2, the J call TRBJ1-2; D not resolved. The germline CDR1 and CDR2 sequences are LGHNA and YNFKEQ. The CDR3 is 17 amino acids. V lost 0 bases and J 4 bases, leaving 18 bases between the germline ends.

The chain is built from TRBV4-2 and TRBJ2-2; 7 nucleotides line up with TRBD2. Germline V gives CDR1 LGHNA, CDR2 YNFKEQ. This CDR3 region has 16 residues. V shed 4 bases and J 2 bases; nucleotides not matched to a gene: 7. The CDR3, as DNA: TGTGCCAGCAGCCTGCTGAGCGGGGAAAACACCGGGGAGCTGTTTTTT. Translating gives CASSLLSGENTGELFF.

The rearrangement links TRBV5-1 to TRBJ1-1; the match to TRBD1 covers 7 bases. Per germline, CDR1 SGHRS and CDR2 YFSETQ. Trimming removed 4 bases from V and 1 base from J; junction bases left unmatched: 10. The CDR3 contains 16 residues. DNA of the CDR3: TGCGCCAGCAGCCGGGACAGAACAAACCCGAACACTGAAGCTTTCTTT. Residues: CASSRDRTNPNTEAFF.

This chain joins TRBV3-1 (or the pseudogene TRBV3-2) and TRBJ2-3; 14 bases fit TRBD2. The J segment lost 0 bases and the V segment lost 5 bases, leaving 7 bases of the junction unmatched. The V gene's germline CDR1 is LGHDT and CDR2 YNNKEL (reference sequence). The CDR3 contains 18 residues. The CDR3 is CASSGRGTSGRSTDTQYF. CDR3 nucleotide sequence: TGTGCCAGCAGCGGAAGAGGGACTAGCGGGAGAAGCACAGATACGCAGTATTTT.

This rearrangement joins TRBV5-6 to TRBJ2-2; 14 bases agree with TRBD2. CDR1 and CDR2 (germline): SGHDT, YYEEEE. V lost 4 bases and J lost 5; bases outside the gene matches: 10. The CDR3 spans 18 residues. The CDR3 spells CASSLSGLAGVWTGELFF. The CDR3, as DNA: TGTGCCAGCAGCCTCTCGGGACTAGCGGGAGTTTGGACCGGGGAGCTGTTTTTT.

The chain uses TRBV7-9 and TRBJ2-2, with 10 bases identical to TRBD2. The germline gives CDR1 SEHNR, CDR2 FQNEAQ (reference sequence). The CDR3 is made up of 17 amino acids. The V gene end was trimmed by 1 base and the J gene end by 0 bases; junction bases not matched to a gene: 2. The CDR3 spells CASSLGTSGTNTGELFF. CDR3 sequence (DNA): TGTGCCAGCAGCTTAGGGACTAGCGGAACGAACACCGGGGAGCTGTTTTTT.

In DNA form, the CDR3 reads TGTGCCAGCAGTGGGGAGGGACAGGGACCCACAGATACGCAGTATTTT. It encodes CASSGEGQGPTDTQYF. The chain carries TRBV2 and TRBJ2-3; 9 bases line up with TRBD1. From germline, CDR1 is SNHLY and CDR2 FYNNEI. V gave up 4 bases and J gave up 2 bases; unmatched junction bases: 7. This CDR3 has 16 amino acids.

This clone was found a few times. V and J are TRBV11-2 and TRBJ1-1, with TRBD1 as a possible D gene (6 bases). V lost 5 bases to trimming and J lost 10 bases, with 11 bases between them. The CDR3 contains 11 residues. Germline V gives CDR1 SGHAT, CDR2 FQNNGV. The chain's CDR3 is CASSPRGAAFF. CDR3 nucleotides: TGTGCCAGCAGCCCACGGGGGGCAGCTTTCTTT.

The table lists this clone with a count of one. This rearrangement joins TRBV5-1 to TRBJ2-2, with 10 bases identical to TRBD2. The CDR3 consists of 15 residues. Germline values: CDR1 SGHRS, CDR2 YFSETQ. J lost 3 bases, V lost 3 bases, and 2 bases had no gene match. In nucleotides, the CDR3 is TGCGCCAGCAGCTCCGGGACTAGCGACACCGGGGAGCTGTTTTTT. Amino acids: CASSSGTSDTGELFF.

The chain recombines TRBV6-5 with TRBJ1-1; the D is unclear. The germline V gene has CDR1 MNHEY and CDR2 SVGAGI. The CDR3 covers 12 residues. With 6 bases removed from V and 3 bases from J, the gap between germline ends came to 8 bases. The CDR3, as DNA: TGTGCCAGCAGGTTTCAGGACACTGAAGCTTTCTTT. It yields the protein CASRFQDTEAFF.

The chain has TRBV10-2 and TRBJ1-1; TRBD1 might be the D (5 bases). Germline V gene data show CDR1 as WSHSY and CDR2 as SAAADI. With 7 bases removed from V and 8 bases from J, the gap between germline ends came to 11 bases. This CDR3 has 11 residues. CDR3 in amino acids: CASTGGREAFF. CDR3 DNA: TGCGCCAGCACCGGGGGGAGAGAAGCTTTCTTT.

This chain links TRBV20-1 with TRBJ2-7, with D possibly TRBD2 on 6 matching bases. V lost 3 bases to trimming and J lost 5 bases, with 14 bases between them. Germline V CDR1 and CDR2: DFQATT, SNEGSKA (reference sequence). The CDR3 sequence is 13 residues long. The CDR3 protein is CSASVRDRNEQYF. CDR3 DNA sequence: TGCAGTGCTAGTGTGCGGGATCGGAACGAGCAGTACTTC.